The next 31 T cell receptor beta chains were all read from a single sample in a study of OX40 agonist ivuxolimab in advanced cancers. Data came from immunoSEQ multiplex PCR; TCRdb stores just in-frame clones and leaves some out. The sample includes about 98,000 clones, 75% to 90% of them seen just once. This material consisted of CD4+ or CD8+ T cells sorted from blood, taken in a trial of the OX40 agonist ivuxolimab. The receptors were sampled from an adult with an advanced solid tumor such as melanoma, head and neck, liver or kidney cancer.

This chain connects TRBV9 to TRBJ1-3; a weak D match, TRBD1 (5 bases). Germline CDR1 reads SGDLS; CDR2 reads YYNGEE. Trimming took 1 base from V and 4 from J, leaving 12 bases between them. This CDR3 has 15 residues. The CDR3 coding sequence is TGTGCCAGCAGCGTATGGGGGGAGTCGGGAAACACCATATATTTT. Translating it yields CASSVWGESGNTIYF.

The V and J genes are TRBV5-6 and TRBJ1-3; tentatively, D is TRBD1 (6 bases). The germline gives CDR1 SGHDT, CDR2 YYEEEE. This CDR3 has 16 residues. V lost 1 base and J lost 2, with 13 bases in between. The CDR3 nucleotides read TGTGCCAGCAGCTTGCTCGGACAGCTTACTGGAAACACCATATATTTT. This sequence encodes CASSLLGQLTGNTIYF.

This rearrangement joins TRBV6-6 to TRBJ2-7, with 8 bases lining up with TRBD1. After removal of 2 bases from V and 0 bases from J, the junction contained 3 bases not matched to a gene. CDR1 is MNHNY, CDR2 SVGAGI, per germline (reference sequence). The CDR3 runs 15 residues. The DNA of the CDR3 is TGTGCCAGCAGTTACGGACAGGGCCCCTCCTACGAGCAGTACGTC. Translated: CASSYGQGPSYEQYV.

The chain combines TRBV7-6 with TRBJ1-1, with D perhaps matching TRBD1 (6 bases). This CDR3 comprises 15 residues. Deletions cut 5 bases from V and 4 bases from J, with 17 bases between. The germline V gene has CDR1 SGHVS and CDR2 FNYEAQ. CDR3 nucleotide sequence: TGTGCCAGCAGCCCAAGGGGGGCAGGAGGCACTGAAGCTTTCTTT. This translates into CASSPRGAGGTEAFF.

The CDR3 sequence: CASSLGPDPGRRDGYTF. The CDR3, as DNA: TGTGCCAGCAGCTTAGGACCCGATCCCGGGAGGAGAGATGGCTACACCTTC. V gene TRBV11-2 combines with J gene TRBJ1-2; D not certain. The V end lost 1 base, the J end lost 6 bases, and 21 bases lay between the germline ends. Germline CDR1 SGHAT, CDR2 FQNNGV. CDR3 length: 17 amino acids.

The chain joins TRBV19 to TRBJ2-7; 7 nucleotides agree with TRBD2. CDR3 size: 13 residues. Germline values: CDR1 LNHDA, CDR2 SQIVND (reference sequence). Germline trimming cut 3 bases from V and 6 bases from J; bases unmatched to any gene: 5. The CDR3 loop reads CASSMSGMGEQYF. The CDR3, as DNA: TGTGCCAGTAGTATGAGCGGGATGGGCGAGCAGTACTTC.

This chain joins TRBV6-6 and TRBJ2-7; D remains unclear. The V gene lost 8 bases and the J gene lost 5 bases, with 25 bases spanning the gap. This CDR3 region has 16 residues. Looked up from germline, CDR1 is MNHNY and CDR2 is SVGAGI (reference sequence). The CDR3 DNA reads as TGTGCCAGCGCTCACCCCCCCAGACTCCGAGACAACGAGCAGTACTTC. It specifies CASAHPPRLRDNEQYF.

The genes are TRBV10-2 and TRBJ1-6; TRBD1 is a possible D gene (5 bases). The CDR3 totals 14 residues. CDR1 WSHSY and CDR2 SAAADI come from the germline V gene. Trimming took 6 bases from V and 14 from J, leaving 20 bases between them. This CDR3 reads CASRGLLVGNSLHF. The CDR3 DNA reads TGCGCCAGCAGGGGGCTCCTTGTAGGAAATTCCCTCCACTTT.

The chain employs TRBV14 and TRBJ2-3; the match to TRBD2 covers 8 bases. The CDR3 is made up of 14 amino acids. V lost 5 bases and J lost 5; bases outside the gene matches: 6. Germline CDR1 is SGHDN and CDR2 is FVKESK. The CDR3 protein is CASSLLAVGDTQYF. The CDR3 DNA is TGTGCCAGCAGCTTACTAGCGGTGGGAGATACGCAGTATTTT.

This clone was counted between two and nine times. J is TRBJ2-3 and V is TRBV7-2; no clear D. The CDR3 contains 14 residues. The germline gives CDR1 SGHTA, CDR2 FQGNSA. Trimming pared 0 bases from V and 3 bases from J, leaving 7 bases between. CDR3 protein: CASSLAVLTDTQYF. The CDR3 DNA follows: TGTGCCAGCAGCTTAGCCGTTCTGACAGATACGCAGTATTTT.

The chain has TRBV12-5 and TRBJ2-7; D is uncertain. This CDR3 is 8 amino acids long. Germline V lookup: CDR1 LGHNT, CDR2 FRNRAP. The CDR3 region is CAVGWEYV. CDR3 nucleotides: TGTGCCGTTGGGTGGGAGTACGTC.

CDR3 region: CASSLTALGTEAFF. The CDR3 DNA reads as TGTGCCAGCAGCCTGACAGCTTTAGGCACTGAAGCTTTCTTT. The chain links TRBV2 to TRBJ1-1; tentatively, D is TRBD1 (5 bases). Trimming removed 6 bases from V and 4 bases from J, with 15 bases in between. The length of the CDR3 is 14 residues. CDR1 is SNHLY, CDR2 FYNNEI, per germline.

The rearrangement links TRBV4-3 to TRBJ1-1; the D is unclear. V shed 6 bases and J shed 5 bases, with 19 bases lying between them. CDR1 and CDR2 (germline): LGHNA, YSLEER. The length of the CDR3 is 15 residues. This CDR3 reads CASSKAPALETEAFF. The DNA of the CDR3 is TGCGCCAGCAGTAAAGCCCCGGCTCTGGAGACTGAAGCTTTCTTT.

The V and J genes are TRBV4-1 and TRBJ1-6; maybe TRBD1 (6 bases). The length of the CDR3 is 15 residues. From germline, CDR1 is MGHRA and CDR2 YSYEKL. V dropped 8 bases and J dropped 7 bases, with 18 bases sitting between them. The CDR3: CASRISDRENSPLHF. For the CDR3, the DNA is TGCGCCAGCCGCATATCGGACAGAGAAAATTCACCCCTCCACTTT.

Only a few counts were recorded for this clone. The chain uses TRBV6-1 and TRBJ1-1; D unresolved. Trimming left V 6 bases short and J 1 base short, with 9 bases between. The CDR3 sequence is 13 residues long. CDR1 and CDR2 from the germline V gene are MNHNS and SASEGT. CDR3: CASRERRNTEAFF. CDR3 nucleotide sequence: TGTGCCAGCAGGGAACGGCGGAACACTGAAGCTTTCTTT.

For the CDR3, the DNA is TGTGCCAGCAGCTTTAGGCAGCAAACGGGGTACAATGAGCAGTTCTTC. Its translation: CASSFRQQTGYNEQFF. This chain uses TRBV7-9 with TRBJ2-1; tentatively, D is TRBD2 (5 bases). This CDR3 region has 16 residues. Germline V gene sequence: CDR1 SEHNR, CDR2 FQNEAQ (reference sequence). V gave up 3 bases and J gave up 4 bases, with 16 bases separating them.

The genes are TRBV7-9 and TRBJ2-2; 7 bases match TRBD2. The length of the CDR3 is 13 residues. CDR1 is SEHNR and CDR2 is FQNEAQ in the germline V gene (reference sequence). J was trimmed by 10 bases and V by 2 bases; bases with no gene match: 4. The CDR3 region has the DNA TGTGCCAGCAGCTTAACTAGCGTTGTGGAGCTGTTTTTT. Encoded protein: CASSLTSVVELFF.

The CDR3 nucleotides are TGTGCCAGTACACAGGGGCACTATGGCTACACCTTC. Residues: CASTQGHYGYTF. The chain employs TRBV19 and TRBJ1-2, with 7 bases identical to TRBD1. CDR3 length: 12 residues. Germline CDR1 is LNHDA and CDR2 is SQIVND (reference sequence). Losses at the gene ends were 7 bases for V and 3 bases for J; bases not matched to a gene: 2.

The chain carries TRBV4-1 and TRBJ2-1; D could derive from TRBD1 or TRBD2 (5 bases each). This CDR3 comprises 18 residues. The germline V gene has CDR1 MGHRA and CDR2 YSYEKL. Trimming stripped 0 bases from V and 3 bases from J, with 18 bases between. The DNA of the CDR3 is TGCGCCAGCAGCCAAGATCTAAGGGCTGGGGGATACTACAATGAGCAGTTCTTC. Translation gives CASSQDLRAGGYYNEQFF.

The rearrangement uses TRBV5-8 and TRBJ1-4, with 9 bases aligning to TRBD1. The junction had 5 bases not matched to a gene; V was cut back by 0 bases and J by 8 bases. CDR3 length: 15 residues. In germline, CDR1 is SGHTS, CDR2 YDEGEE. CDR3 sequence (DNA): TGTGCCAGCAGCTTGGCTAGGGACAGGGACGAAAAACTGTTTTTT. Amino acid sequence: CASSLARDRDEKLFF.

This chain joins TRBV10-3 and TRBJ1-1; TRBD1 matches at 9 bases. CDR1 and CDR2 from the germline V gene are ENHRY and SYGVKD. This CDR3 contains 14 residues. The ends lost 10 bases at V and 0 bases at J; junction bases unmatched: 6. CDR3 in amino acids: CATGTGIMNTEAFF. The CDR3 nucleotides are TGTGCCACCGGGACAGGGATCATGAACACTGAAGCTTTCTTT.

This clone was observed a single time. V and J are TRBV12-2 and TRBJ1-1; the table assigns TRBD1, which was not confirmed against the DNA. TRBV12-2 is assigned pseudogene status. The CDR3 has 17 residues. CDR3 sequence reads: CASRLGDTANRNTEAFF. The CDR3 region has the DNA TGTGCAAGTCGCTTAGGAGACACCGCCAACAGGAACACTGAAGCTTTCTTT.

CDR3 loop: CAISEVLAGDPQFF. The CDR3 coding sequence is TGTGCCATCAGTGAGGTACTAGCGGGAGACCCCCAGTTCTTC. V and J are TRBV10-3 and TRBJ2-1; TRBD2 matches 11 bases. V was clipped by 2 bases and J by 13 bases; unmatched bases: 7. This CDR3 comprises 14 residues. Germline CDR1 is ENHRY and CDR2 is SYGVKD.

The chain combines TRBV2 with TRBJ2-2, with D unclear. Looked up from germline, CDR1 is SNHLY and CDR2 is FYNNEI. This CDR3 comprises 15 residues. Trimming took 2 bases from V and 0 from J, leaving 7 bases between them. CDR3 region: CASSERSTNTGELFF. The CDR3 DNA reads as TGTGCCAGCAGTGAACGGTCAACGAACACCGGGGAGCTGTTTTTT. Full variable domain (outside the CDR3, taken from reference TRBV2 and TRBJ2-2): EPEVTQTPSHQVTQMGQEVILRCVPISNHLYFYWYRQILGQKVEFLVSFYNNEISEKSEIFDDQFSVERPDGSNFTLKIRSTKLEDSAMYFCASSERSTNTGELFFGEGSRLTVL.

The V gene is TRBV6-5, the J gene TRBJ1-2; D perhaps matches TRBD1 (6 bases). V gave up 4 bases and J gave up 2 bases, with 11 bases separating them. The CDR3 has 14 amino acids. CDR1 MNHEY and CDR2 SVGAGI come from the germline V gene. Here the CDR3 DNA reads TGTGCCAGCAGTTCGGGGGGGGCGAACTATGGCTACACCTTC. Its protein is CASSSGGANYGYTF.

V gene TRBV7-9 combines with J gene TRBJ1-4; 7 nucleotides line up with TRBD1. V lost 5 bases and J lost 8; bases outside the gene matches: 8. CDR3 size: 14 residues. Germline V gene sequence: CDR1 SEHNR, CDR2 FQNEAQ (reference sequence). The CDR3 DNA reads TGTGCCAGCAGCCCCGGGCGACAGGGAGAAAAACTGTTTTTT. Its protein is CASSPGRQGEKLFF.

The chain combines TRBV5-6 with TRBJ2-5; D not certain. The V gene's germline CDR1 is SGHDT and CDR2 YYEEEE. This CDR3 is 12 amino acids long. Trimming took off 1 base at V and 3 bases at J, with 4 bases between the two ends. CDR3 bases: TGTGCCAGCAGCTTGACTGAAGAGACCCAGTACTTC. Protein: CASSLTEETQYF.

The V call is TRBV7-8, the J call TRBJ2-1; TRBD2 agrees at 10 bases. J was trimmed by 9 bases and V by 3 bases; bases with no gene match: 8. CDR3 length equals 15 residues. CDR1 is SGHVS, CDR2 FQNEAQ, per germline. CDR3 DNA: TGTGCCAGCAGCTTTTCTAGCGGGAGCATTGTTGAGCAGTTCTTC. This sequence encodes CASSFSSGSIVEQFF.

This clone was recorded a few times. The chain joins TRBV6-4 to TRBJ1-2; D remains unclear. CDR1 and CDR2 (germline): MRHNA, SNTAGT. Between the trimmed V and J ends, which lost 3 bases and 6 bases, there was a span of 5 bases. This CDR3 is 11 amino acids long. DNA of the CDR3: TGTGCCAGCAGTGAGGGGAATGGCTACACCTTC. Its protein is CASSEGNGYTF.

The chain joins TRBV2 to TRBJ2-2; no clear D. The CDR3 spans 12 residues. Germline values: CDR1 SNHLY, CDR2 FYNNEI. Trimming left V 4 bases short and J 3 bases short, with 3 bases between. The CDR3 is CASSVYTGELFF. CDR3 in DNA: TGTGCCAGCAGTGTCTACACCGGGGAGCTGTTTTTT.

Only a few counts were recorded for this clone. The chain is built from TRBV27 and TRBJ2-1; 9 bases line up with TRBD2. The CDR3 length is 16 residues. V shed 3 bases and J 9 bases; nucleotides not matched to a gene: 12. Germline V gives CDR1 MNHEY, CDR2 SMNVEV (reference sequence). The CDR3 is CASSFYPSGRSIEQFF. CDR3 sequence (DNA): TGTGCCAGCAGTTTTTATCCCAGCGGGAGGTCTATTGAGCAGTTCTTC.